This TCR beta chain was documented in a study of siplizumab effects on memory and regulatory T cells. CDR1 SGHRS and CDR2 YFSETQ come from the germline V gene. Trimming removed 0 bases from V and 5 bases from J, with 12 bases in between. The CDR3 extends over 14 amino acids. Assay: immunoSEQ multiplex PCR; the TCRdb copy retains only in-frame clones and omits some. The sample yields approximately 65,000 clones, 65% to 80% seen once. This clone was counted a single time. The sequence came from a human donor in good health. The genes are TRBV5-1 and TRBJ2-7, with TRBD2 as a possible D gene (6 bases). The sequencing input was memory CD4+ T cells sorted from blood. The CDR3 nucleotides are TGCGCCAGCAGCTTGGTGGGCGGGGCTAACGAGCAGTACTTC. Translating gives CASSLVGGANEQYF.